The 14 T cell receptor beta chains below come from one sample, sequenced in a study of early T cells in non-severe SARS-CoV-2 infection. One entry per CDR3 protein, called by TCRdb with MiXCR from the 5' RACE reads. This table holds 35,000 to 55,000 distinct CDR3 sequences, about 9.9% found once. The sample comprised whole blood. These receptors were collected from an adult who was a healthcare worker with PCR-confirmed SARS-CoV-2 infection or an uninfected control (not recorded which).

Only a few counts were recorded for this clonotype. The J gene is TRBJ1-1, the V gene TRBV2, with 7 nucleotides matching TRBD1. After removal of 5 bases from V and 0 bases from J, the junction contained 3 bases not matched to a gene. This CDR3 has 14 residues. In germline, CDR1 is SNHLY, CDR2 FYNNEI. This chain's CDR3 is CASSSGGMNTEAFF. The CDR3 DNA reads TGTGCCAGCAGTTCAGGGGGGATGAACACTGAAGCTTTCTTT.

This clonotype was detected ten times or more. J is TRBJ2-5 and V is TRBV29-1; D is unresolved. V was pared by 0 bases and J by 2 bases, with 16 bases between. Looked up from germline, CDR1 is SQVTM and CDR2 is ANQGSEA. The CDR3 is 16 amino acids. In DNA form, the CDR3 reads TGCAGCGTTGAAGATCCCCTTTCCCACGGACAAGAGACCCAGTACTTC. This translates into CSVEDPLSHGQETQYF.

This clonotype was found many times. The rearrangement links TRBV20-1 to TRBJ2-1; 9 nucleotides align to TRBD2. The trim removed 6 bases at V and 7 bases at J, leaving 7 bases unmatched. The CDR3 contains 13 residues. From germline, CDR1 is DFQATT and CDR2 SNEGSKA (reference sequence). In DNA form, the CDR3 reads TGCAGTGCCCGGGGACTAGCCAAGAATGAGCAGTTCTTC. Amino acids: CSARGLAKNEQFF.

J is TRBJ1-1 and V is TRBV12-3 or TRBV12-4; D gene ambiguous. Trimming removed 6 bases at V and 0 bases at J, with 14 bases between. CDR3 length: 15 residues. DNA for the CDR3: TGTGCCAGCAGCCCCCGCGGCACACTGAACACTGAAGCTTTCTTT. It yields the protein CASSPRGTLNTEAFF.

This clonotype was seen at least ten times. For the CDR3, the DNA is TGCAGTGCTAGGACGACCCACGAGCAGTACTTC. This gives the protein CSARTTHEQYF. The chain employs TRBV20-1 and TRBJ2-7; D is uncertain. The V and J ends lost 3 bases and 5 bases respectively, with 8 bases between them. Looked up from germline, CDR1 is DFQATT and CDR2 is SNEGSKA (reference sequence). The CDR3 length is 11 residues.

This clonotype occurred many times. This chain links TRBV7-8 with TRBJ2-1, with D uncertain. Trimming removed 3 bases from V and 0 bases from J, with 9 bases in between. This CDR3 contains 15 residues. Germline loops: CDR1 SGHVS, CDR2 FQNEAQ. CDR3 nucleotide sequence: TGTGCCAGCAGCTTCGACCCTAACTCCTACAATGAGCAGTTCTTC. It yields the protein CASSFDPNSYNEQFF.

This clonotype was seen more than once but under ten times. The CDR3 loop reads CASSLPSGSSYNEQFF. CDR3 nucleotides: TGTGCCAGTAGTTTACCGAGCGGGAGTTCCTACAATGAGCAGTTCTTC. The chain carries TRBV19 and TRBJ2-1, with 8 bases aligning to TRBD2. The germline V gene encodes CDR1 LNHDA and CDR2 SQIVND (reference sequence). The V and J ends lost 5 bases and 1 base, in that order; junction bases with no gene match: 7. The CDR3 totals 16 residues.

This chain joins TRBV11-2 and TRBJ2-1; D remains ambiguous. Germline V gives CDR1 SGHAT, CDR2 FQNNGV. The CDR3 extends over 16 amino acids. Trimming stripped 7 bases from V and 5 bases from J, with 21 bases between. CDR3 sequence: CASTTWHRTSNNEQFF. CDR3 DNA sequence: TGTGCCAGCACCACATGGCACCGAACTTCGAACAATGAGCAGTTCTTC.

In its sample, this clonotype was seen many times. This rearrangement joins TRBV19 to TRBJ1-5; a weak D match, TRBD1 (5 bases). The CDR3 runs 15 residues. Trimming shortened V by 0 bases and J by 0 bases, and 6 bases separated the two germline ends. Looked up from germline, CDR1 is LNHDA and CDR2 is SQIVND (reference sequence). CDR3 sequence reads: CASSIDGGSNQPQHF. The CDR3 DNA follows: TGTGCCAGTAGTATAGACGGGGGTAGCAATCAGCCCCAGCATTTT.

This clonotype was counted only a few times. The chain employs TRBV9 and TRBJ1-2; D remains unclear. Trimming pared 4 bases from V and 7 bases from J, leaving 14 bases between. Germline values: CDR1 SGDLS, CDR2 YYNGEE. The CDR3 runs 13 residues. CDR3 bases: TGTGCCAGCAGCTCACCCCAGAAACGTGGCTACACCTTC. Its protein is CASSSPQKRGYTF.

This clonotype was found a few times. The V call is TRBV13, the J call TRBJ2-5; D is undetermined. The germline V and J ends were trimmed by 2 bases and 5 bases, with 6 bases remaining between them. The CDR3 runs to 12 residues. Germline-derived CDR1 and CDR2 are PRHDT and FYEKMQ (reference sequence). CDR3 bases: TGTGCCAGCAGCTTACAAAAGGAGACCCAGTACTTC. Amino acid sequence: CASSLQKETQYF. The full variable domain, rest sourced from reference TRBV13 and TRBJ2-5, is AAGVIQSPRHLIKEKRETATLKCYPIPRHDTVYWYQQGPGQDPQFLISFYEKMQSDKGSIPDRFSAQQFSDYHSELNMSSLELGDSALYFCASSLQKETQYFGPGTRLLVL.

This sequence joins TRBV12-3 or TRBV12-4 and TRBJ2-1, with TRBD2 matching over 7 bases. The CDR3 has 13 residues. V trimming: 6 bases; J trimming: 8 bases; junction bases outside the gene matches: 7. This CDR3 reads CASSRDYFYEQFF. The CDR3 DNA is TGTGCCAGCAGCCGGGACTATTTTTATGAGCAGTTCTTC.

This clonotype was seen many times. This chain joins TRBV7-6 and TRBJ1-1, with TRBD1 identical over 8 bases. J gave up 7 bases and V 1 base, and 8 bases lay outside the gene matches. The CDR3 consists of 15 residues. Per germline, CDR1 SGHVS and CDR2 FNYEAQ. CDR3 DNA: TGTGCCAGCAGCTTAGTAGGTCAGGGGGCGAATGAAGCTTTCTTT. Protein product: CASSLVGQGANEAFF.

This clonotype was observed a handful of times. The CDR3 DNA is TGTGCCAGCAGCTTGAGACAGGGACACTACAATGAGCAGTTCTTC. This translates into CASSLRQGHYNEQFF. J is TRBJ2-1 and V is TRBV7-2, with TRBD1 matching over 7 bases. The V and J ends lost 3 bases and 3 bases, in that order; junction bases with no gene match: 5. This CDR3 is built from 15 residues. Germline CDR1 and CDR2: SGHTA and FQGNSA.